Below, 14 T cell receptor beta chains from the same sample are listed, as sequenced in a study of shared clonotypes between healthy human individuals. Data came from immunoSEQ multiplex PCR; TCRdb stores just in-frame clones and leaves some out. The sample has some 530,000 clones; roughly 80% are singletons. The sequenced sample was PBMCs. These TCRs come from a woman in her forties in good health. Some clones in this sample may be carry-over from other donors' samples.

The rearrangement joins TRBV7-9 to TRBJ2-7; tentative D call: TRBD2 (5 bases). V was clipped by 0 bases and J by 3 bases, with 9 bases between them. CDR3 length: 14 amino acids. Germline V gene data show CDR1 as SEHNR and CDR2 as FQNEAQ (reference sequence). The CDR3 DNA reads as TGTGCCAGCAGCTTAGCGGGAGAGATCTACGAGCAGTACTTC. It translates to CASSLAGEIYEQYF.

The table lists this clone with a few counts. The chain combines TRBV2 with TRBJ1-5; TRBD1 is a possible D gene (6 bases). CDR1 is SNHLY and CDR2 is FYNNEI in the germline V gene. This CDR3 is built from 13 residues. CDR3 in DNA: TGTGCAACCGATCACAGGGCAGGTCAGCCCCAGCATTTT. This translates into CATDHRAGQPQHF. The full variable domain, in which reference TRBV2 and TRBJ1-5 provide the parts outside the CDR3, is EPEVTQTPSHQVTQMGQEVILRCVPISNHLYFYWYRQILGQKVEFLVSFYNNEISEKSEIFDDQFSVERPDGSNFTLKIRSTKLEDSAMYFCATDHRAGQPQHFGDGTRLSIL.

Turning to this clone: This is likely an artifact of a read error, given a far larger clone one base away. For the CDR3, the DNA is TGTGCCAGCAGTCCCGGACAGTTAGATGGGGCCAACGTCCTGACTTTC. Translation gives CASSPGQLDGANVLTF. The chain employs TRBV28 and TRBJ2-6; a possible D gene is TRBD1 (6 bases). The germline CDR1 and CDR2 sequences are MDHEN and SYDVKM. The CDR3 totals 16 residues. With 5 bases removed from V and 3 bases from J, the gap between germline ends came to 14 bases.

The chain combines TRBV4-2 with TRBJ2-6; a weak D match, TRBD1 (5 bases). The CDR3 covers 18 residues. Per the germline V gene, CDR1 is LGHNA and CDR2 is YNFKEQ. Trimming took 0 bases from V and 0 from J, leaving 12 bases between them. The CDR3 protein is CASSQDTAGNSGANVLTF. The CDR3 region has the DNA TGTGCCAGCAGCCAAGATACGGCAGGGAACTCTGGGGCCAACGTCCTGACTTTC.

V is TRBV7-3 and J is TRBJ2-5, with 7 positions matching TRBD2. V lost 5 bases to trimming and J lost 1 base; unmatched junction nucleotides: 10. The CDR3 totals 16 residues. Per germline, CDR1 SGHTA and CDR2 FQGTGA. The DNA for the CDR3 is TGTGCCAGCAGCCCCGGCGTGGCTAGCGGCCAAGAGACCCAGTACTTC. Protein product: CASSPGVASGQETQYF.

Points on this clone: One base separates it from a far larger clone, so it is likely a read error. The CDR3 nucleotides are TGCGCCAGCAGCTTGGCCAGGGTGTTGGGGCGGGAGACCCAGCACTTC. Translation: CASSLARVLGRETQHF. This chain links TRBV5-1 with TRBJ2-5; 7 nucleotides match TRBD2. Germline lookup yields CDR1 SGHRS and CDR2 YFSETQ. The CDR3 has 16 residues.

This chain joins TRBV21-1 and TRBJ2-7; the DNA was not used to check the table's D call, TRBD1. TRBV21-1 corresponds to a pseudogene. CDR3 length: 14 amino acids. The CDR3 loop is CASSERTGGYEQYF. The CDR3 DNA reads TGTGCCAGCAGCGAGAGGACAGGGGGCTACGAGCAGTACTTC.

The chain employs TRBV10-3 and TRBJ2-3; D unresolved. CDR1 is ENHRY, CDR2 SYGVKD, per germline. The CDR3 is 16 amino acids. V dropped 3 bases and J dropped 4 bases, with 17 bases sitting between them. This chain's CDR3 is CAISDRTTQGSDTQYF. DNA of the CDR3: TGTGCCATCAGTGACAGAACTACTCAAGGGTCAGATACGCAGTATTTT.

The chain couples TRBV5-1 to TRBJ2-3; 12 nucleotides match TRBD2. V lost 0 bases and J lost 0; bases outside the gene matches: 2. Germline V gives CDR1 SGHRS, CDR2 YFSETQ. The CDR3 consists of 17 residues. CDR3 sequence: CASSLGGTSGSTDTQYF. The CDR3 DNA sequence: TGCGCCAGCAGCTTGGGCGGGACTAGCGGGAGCACAGATACGCAGTATTTT.

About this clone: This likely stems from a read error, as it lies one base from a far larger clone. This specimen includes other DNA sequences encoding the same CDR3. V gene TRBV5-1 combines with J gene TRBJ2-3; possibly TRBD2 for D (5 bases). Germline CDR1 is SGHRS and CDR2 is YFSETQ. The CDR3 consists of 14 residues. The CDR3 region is CASSLWSSADTQYF. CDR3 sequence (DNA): TGCGCTAGCAGCCTCTGGAGTAGCGCAGATACGCAGTATTTT.

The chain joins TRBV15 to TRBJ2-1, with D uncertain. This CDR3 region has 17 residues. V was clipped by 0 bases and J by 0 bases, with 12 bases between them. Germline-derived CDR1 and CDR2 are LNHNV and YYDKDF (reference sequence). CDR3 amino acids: CATSRDPPGSSYNEQFF. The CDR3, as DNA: TGTGCCACCAGCAGAGACCCCCCTGGATCCTCCTACAATGAGCAGTTCTTC.

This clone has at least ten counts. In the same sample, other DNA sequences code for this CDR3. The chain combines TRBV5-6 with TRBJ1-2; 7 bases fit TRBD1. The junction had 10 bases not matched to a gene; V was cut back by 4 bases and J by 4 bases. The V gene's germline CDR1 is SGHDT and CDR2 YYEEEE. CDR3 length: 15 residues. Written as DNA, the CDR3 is TGTGCCAGCAGCCCCACCCCGACAGGGTTCTATGGCTACACCTTC. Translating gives CASSPTPTGFYGYTF.

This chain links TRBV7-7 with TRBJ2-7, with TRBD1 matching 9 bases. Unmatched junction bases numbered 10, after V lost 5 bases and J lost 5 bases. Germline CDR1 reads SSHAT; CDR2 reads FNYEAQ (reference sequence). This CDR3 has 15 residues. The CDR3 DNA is TGTGCCAGCAGCCCCACCCCCGGGACAGGGCACGAGCAGTACTTC. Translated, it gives CASSPTPGTGHEQYF.

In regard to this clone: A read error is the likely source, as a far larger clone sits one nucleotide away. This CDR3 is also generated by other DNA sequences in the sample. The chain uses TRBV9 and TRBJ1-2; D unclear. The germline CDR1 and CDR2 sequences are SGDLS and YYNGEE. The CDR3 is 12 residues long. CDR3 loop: CASSGEGWGYTF. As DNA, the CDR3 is TGTGCAAGCAGCGGAGAAGGGTGGGGCTACACCTTC.